This section outlines one T cell receptor beta chain sequence together with its context. The method was immunoSEQ multiplex PCR; TCRdb's version includes in-frame clones alone and lacks a portion of them. Of tens of thousands of clones in the sample, roughly 91% were seen once. This sample is drawn from a study of T cell changes during pregnancy in multiple sclerosis. This TCR was recovered from a female donor with multiple sclerosis, enrolled in a pregnancy study. Sample: peripheral blood, taken in the third trimester of pregnancy.

The CDR3 bases are TGTGCCAGTGGAACAGGGCATGAAAAACTGTTTTTT. Encoded protein: CASGTGHEKLFF. V is TRBV28 and J is TRBJ1-4, with D perhaps TRBD1 (6 bases). The CDR3 is made up of 12 amino acids. Trimming removed 9 bases from V and 6 bases from J, with 11 bases in between. Germline assignment: CDR1 MDHEN and CDR2 SYDVKM.